The T cell receptor beta chain described here comes from a study of T cell changes during pregnancy in multiple sclerosis. Unmatched junction bases numbered 17, after V lost 5 bases and J lost 5 bases. CDR1 is SGHAT, CDR2 FQNNGV, per germline. This CDR3 comprises 18 residues. The data were produced by immunoSEQ multiplex PCR, yet TCRdb's version contains in-frame clones alone and is incomplete. The data contain 35,000 to 40,000 clones, 92% of them singletons. V is TRBV11-2 and J is TRBJ2-5; 10 bases are a match to TRBD2. The TCR was taken from a female donor with multiple sclerosis, enrolled in a pregnancy study. Here the sequenced sample was CD8+ T cells from peripheral blood mononuclear cells, taken in the third trimester of pregnancy. Here the CDR3 DNA reads TGTGCCAGCAGCCCCGGGTTAGCGGGAGGCCCTAAGCGGGAGACCCAGTACTTC. Amino acids: CASSPGLAGGPKRETQYF.